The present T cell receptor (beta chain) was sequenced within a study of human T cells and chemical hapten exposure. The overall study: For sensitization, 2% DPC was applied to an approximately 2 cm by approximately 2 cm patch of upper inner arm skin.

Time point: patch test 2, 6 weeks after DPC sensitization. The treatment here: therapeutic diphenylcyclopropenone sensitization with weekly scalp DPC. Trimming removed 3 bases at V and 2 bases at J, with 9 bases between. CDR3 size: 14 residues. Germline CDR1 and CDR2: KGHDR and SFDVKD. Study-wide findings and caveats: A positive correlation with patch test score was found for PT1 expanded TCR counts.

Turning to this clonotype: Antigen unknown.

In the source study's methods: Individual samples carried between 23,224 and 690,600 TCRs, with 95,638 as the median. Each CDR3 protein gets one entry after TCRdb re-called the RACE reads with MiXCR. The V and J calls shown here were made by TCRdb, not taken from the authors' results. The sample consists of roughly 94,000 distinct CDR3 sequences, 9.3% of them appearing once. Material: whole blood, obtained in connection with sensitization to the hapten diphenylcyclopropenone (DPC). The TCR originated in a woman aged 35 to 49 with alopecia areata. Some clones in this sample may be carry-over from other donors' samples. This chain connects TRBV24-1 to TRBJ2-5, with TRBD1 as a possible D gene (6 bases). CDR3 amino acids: CATSDHREQETQYF. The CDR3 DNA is TGTGCCACCAGTGATCACAGGGAACAAGAGACCCAGTACTTC.